This T cell receptor beta chain was observed in a study of blood T cell repertoires in COVID-19. On the study more broadly: Sources were T cells, B-cell-depleted T cells, or PBMCs; the material itself was cDNA or gDNA.

Some clones are missing from TCRdb's copy, which holds only in-frame ones; the method was immunoSEQ multiplex PCR. The sample carries 140,000 to 150,000 clones, about 85% recorded once. Between the trimmed V and J ends, which lost 5 bases and 10 bases, there was a span of 15 bases. The CDR3 consists of 13 residues. V and J are TRBV12-3 or TRBV12-4 and TRBJ2-1; D possibly corresponds to TRBD1 (6 bases). The sample was peripheral blood. This receptor was taken from a human donor in a cohort sampled during active COVID-19. CDR3 nucleotide sequence: TGTGCCAGCAGTCTCCGGGACAAAGGCGAGCAGTTCTTC. This translates into CASSLRDKGEQFF.